What follows describes a single TCR beta chain. The data were taken from a study of shared clonotypes between healthy human individuals. Deep level was the assay's run setting. Genomic DNA belonging to each subset was distributed in equal measure over several immunoSEQ plates. Sequencing was performed with immunoSEQ multiplex PCR; in TCRdb, only in-frame clones are kept and a portion is missing. The profile shows roughly 2.2 million clones, just under 95% of them singletons. The TCR originated in a man between 18 and 35 years old in good health. Some clones in this sample may be carry-over from other donors' samples. The sample consisted of naive CD4+ T cells from PBMCs. Noted subset: CD45RA+ positively selected.

CDR3 nucleotides: TGCGCCAGCAGCCGGGACGACTTCAGGTACAATGAGCAGTTCTTC. Encoded protein: CASSRDDFRYNEQFF. The chain recombines TRBV5-1 with TRBJ2-1, with D perhaps being TRBD1 or TRBD2 (5 bases each). Germline CDR1 SGHRS, CDR2 YFSETQ. Trimming shortened V by 4 bases and J by 4 bases, and 15 bases separated the two germline ends. The length of the CDR3 is 15 residues.